Below, 23 T cell receptor beta chains from the same sample are listed, as sequenced in a study of monozygotic twins with inflammatory bowel disease. TCRdb re-called the 5' RACE reads and shows each CDR3 protein once, DNA omitted. This sample's clone table lists over 110,000 distinct CDR3 sequences. Specimen: blood. These receptors were taken from a human donor with ulcerative colitis or Crohn's disease, or a healthy co-twin of an affected twin (not recorded which).

The chain links TRBV7-9 to TRBJ2-2; TCRdb indicates TRBD2, and absent DNA this call remains unverified. The CDR3 loop spans 15 amino acids. The germline V gene has CDR1 SEHNR and CDR2 FQNEAQ (reference sequence). This CDR3 is CASSQRRDYTGELFF. Together with reference TRBV7-9 and TRBJ2-2, the CDR3 gives the full variable domain: DTGVSQNPRHKITKRGQNVTFRCDPISEHNRLYWYRQTLGQGPEFLTYFQNEAQLEKSRLLSDRFSAERPKGSFSTLEIQRTEQGDSAMYLCASSQRRDYTGELFFGEGSRLTVL.

The chain recombines TRBV19 with TRBJ2-1; TCRdb proposes TRBD2, but this gene call is untestable without DNA. Germline assignment: CDR1 LNHDA and CDR2 SQIVND (reference sequence). This CDR3 spans 14 amino acids. The CDR3 reads CASSKGLAGVEQFF.

The chain has TRBV5-1 and TRBJ2-5; TCRdb's D gene call, TRBD1, goes unchecked for lack of DNA. CDR3 size: 15 residues. CDR1 and CDR2 from the germline V gene are SGHRS and YFSETQ. The CDR3 sequence is CASSLDGTGEETQYF.

The V call is TRBV5-1, the J call TRBJ2-7; the TCRdb D gene call, TRBD1, has no DNA to confirm it. Germline lookup yields CDR1 SGHRS and CDR2 YFSETQ. This CDR3 is 13 amino acids long. The CDR3 loop is CASSWGTGAEQYF.

The chain employs TRBV19 and TRBJ2-3; the D gene TCRdb calls, TRBD1, cannot be checked with no DNA. This CDR3 has 15 residues. Germline values: CDR1 LNHDA, CDR2 SQIVND (reference sequence). The chain's CDR3 is CASSIDEDRADTQYF.

V and J are TRBV20-1 and TRBJ2-2. CDR3 size: 13 residues. Germline V lookup: CDR1 DFQATT, CDR2 SNEGSKA (reference sequence). CDR3 sequence reads: CSARDYRTGELFF.

The gene calls are TRBV20-1 and TRBJ2-2. Germline lookup yields CDR1 DFQATT and CDR2 SNEGSKA (reference sequence). The CDR3 runs 14 residues. This CDR3 is CSAIRTGTTGELFF.

V gene TRBV11-1 combines with J gene TRBJ1-1; the D call of TRBD1 rests on TCRdb alone, since no DNA is present to check it. This CDR3 is 18 amino acids long. Germline loops: CDR1 SGHAT, CDR2 FQDESV (reference sequence). The CDR3 reads CASSLAQAGRGRNTEAFF. Full variable domain (outside the CDR3, taken from reference TRBV11-1 and TRBJ1-1): EAEVAQSPRYKITEKSQAVAFWCDPISGHATLYWYRQILGQGPELLVQFQDESVVDDSQLPKDRFSAERLKGVDSTLKIQPAELGDSAMYLCASSLAQAGRGRNTEAFFGQGTRLTVV.

The rearrangement joins TRBV7-2 to TRBJ2-5; no DNA is available, so the TRBD2 call from TCRdb remains unchecked. Germline V lookup: CDR1 SGHTA, CDR2 FQGNSA. This CDR3 has 16 amino acids. The chain's CDR3 is CASSLGLVGARETQYF.

The J gene is TRBJ2-7, the V gene TRBV7-2; as DNA is missing, the TRBD1 call by TCRdb cannot be tested. The CDR3 covers 15 residues. The V gene's germline CDR1 is SGHTA and CDR2 FQGNSA. The CDR3 here is CASSPIQVVVHEQYF.

The V call is TRBV7-2, the J call TRBJ1-1. The CDR3 is 14 residues long. CDR1 SGHTA and CDR2 FQGNSA come from the germline V gene. The CDR3 sequence: CASSYGGSNTEAFF.

The chain's CDR3 is CSASPGRGQYQPQHF. The genes are TRBV20-1 and TRBJ1-5; the TRBD1 assignment by TCRdb is unverifiable without DNA. The CDR3 contains 15 residues. Germline values: CDR1 DFQATT, CDR2 SNEGSKA (reference sequence).

The chain uses TRBV7-9 and TRBJ2-4; TCRdb outputs TRBD1, but without DNA this stays unchecked. This CDR3 contains 16 residues. CDR1 and CDR2 from the germline V gene are SEHNR and FQNEAQ (reference sequence). The CDR3 is CASSFGQGGPKNIQYF.

The J gene is TRBJ2-3, the V gene TRBV20-1; no DNA is available, so the TRBD1 call from TCRdb remains unchecked. Germline V gene data show CDR1 as DFQATT and CDR2 as SNEGSKA (reference sequence). This CDR3 is 16 amino acids long. CDR3 sequence reads: CSARDGRVGSTDTQYF.

V usage is TRBV20-1 and J usage is TRBJ1-6. The CDR3 covers 11 residues. The germline CDR1 and CDR2 sequences are DFQATT and SNEGSKA (reference sequence). CDR3 protein: CSAGQSSPLHF.

The chain combines TRBV5-1 with TRBJ2-3; the TCRdb call, TRBD1, lacks DNA for checking. Germline V gene sequence: CDR1 SGHRS, CDR2 YFSETQ. The length of the CDR3 is 15 residues. This chain's CDR3 is CASNARQGLADTQYF.

The V and J genes are TRBV4-3 and TRBJ1-6. The CDR3 spans 15 residues. CDR1 LGHNA and CDR2 YSLEER come from the germline V gene. The CDR3 reads CASSQEKYYNSPLHF.

V and J are TRBV7-2 and TRBJ2-5; checking the TCRdb D call of TRBD2 is not possible without DNA. The CDR3 consists of 18 residues. CDR1 SGHTA and CDR2 FQGNSA come from the germline V gene. The CDR3 loop is CASSLASGLAGAQETQYF.

V gene TRBV4-2 combines with J gene TRBJ2-2; without DNA, the TCRdb call of TRBD2 cannot be checked. This CDR3 comprises 18 residues. Germline V CDR1 and CDR2: LGHNA, YNFKEQ. CDR3 in amino acids: CASSQEPSGGANTGELFF.

V usage is TRBV20-1 and J usage is TRBJ2-1. This CDR3 is built from 11 residues. The germline CDR1 and CDR2 sequences are DFQATT and SNEGSKA (reference sequence). This CDR3 is CSASSYNEQFF.

This chain links TRBV27 with TRBJ1-5; as DNA is missing, the TRBD1 call by TCRdb cannot be tested. The CDR3 covers 17 residues. Germline lookup yields CDR1 MNHEY and CDR2 SMNVEV (reference sequence). CDR3 sequence reads: CASSTSGGGNSNQPQHF.

This chain links TRBV9 with TRBJ2-2; TCRdb's D call of TRBD1 is untestable without DNA. CDR1 and CDR2 (germline): SGDLS, YYNGEE. The CDR3 has 13 amino acids. CDR3 protein: CASSSRGGGELFF.

This sequence joins TRBV5-8 and TRBJ2-2; TCRdb designates TRBD1, a call that cannot be tested without DNA. The CDR3 sequence is 15 residues long. Germline values: CDR1 SGHTS, CDR2 YDEGEE. CDR3: CASSRKQGNTGELFF.